These 21 T cell receptor beta chains share one sample of origin, sequenced in a study of CD8 T cells in ankylosing spondylitis. Findings and limits, study-wide: Characteristic, it appeared, of ankylosing spondylitis blood was a TCR beta motif of roughly eight highly homologous variants.

No antigen is known for these receptors. TCRdb called the 5' RACE reads again in MiXCR, with one record for every CDR3 protein. The sample has fewer than 500,000 distinct CDR3 sequences, 20% to 25% seen once. Input material: blood, either unsorted or a sorted T cell fraction (not recorded which). The receptors originated from a male donor with ankylosing spondylitis.

The chain employs TRBV19 and TRBJ1-4, with D perhaps matching TRBD1 (6 bases). This CDR3 has 14 residues. Per the germline V gene, CDR1 is LNHDA and CDR2 is SQIVND (reference sequence). Trimming took off 6 bases at V and 8 bases at J, with 16 bases between the two ends. The CDR3 DNA follows: TGTGCCAGTAGCTACAGGGAAGTGGACGAAAAACTGTTTTTT. This translates into CASSYREVDEKLFF.

This clonotype was observed a handful of times. The chain employs TRBV28 and TRBJ1-1; D call uncertain. Trimming removed 7 bases from V and 3 bases from J, with 12 bases in between. Germline V CDR1 and CDR2: MDHEN, SYDVKM. The CDR3 length is 13 residues. As DNA, the CDR3 is TGTGCCAGCACCCCCGGGTCGCACACTGAAGCTTTCTTT. The encoded protein is CASTPGSHTEAFF.

This clonotype was observed a few times. The chain has TRBV19 and TRBJ1-6; the match to TRBD1 covers 8 bases. The CDR3 consists of 16 residues. V gave up 4 bases and J gave up 7 bases; unmatched junction bases: 9. Germline loops: CDR1 LNHDA, CDR2 SQIVND (reference sequence). The CDR3 DNA follows: TGTGCCAGTAGTACCGGACAGGGAAGAGGAAATTCACCCCTCCACTTT. This gives the protein CASSTGQGRGNSPLHF.

The chain employs TRBV7-3 and TRBJ2-7; 9 nucleotides line up with TRBD2. Looked up from germline, CDR1 is SGHTA and CDR2 is FQGTGA. This CDR3 has 14 residues. J lost 8 bases, V lost 3 bases, and 8 bases had no gene match. The CDR3 spells CASSFGSREGKQYF. The CDR3 nucleotides read TGTGCCAGCAGCTTTGGTTCGCGGGAGGGAAAGCAGTACTTC.

This chain links TRBV28 with TRBJ2-5; the D is unclear. Germline V gene lookup returns CDR1 MDHEN and CDR2 SYDVKM. This CDR3 region has 14 residues. V was clipped by 4 bases and J by 5 bases, with 14 bases between them. CDR3 in amino acids: CASSSTVPPETQYF. CDR3 sequence (DNA): TGTGCCAGCAGTTCAACTGTACCGCCGGAGACCCAGTACTTC.

The chain carries TRBV27 and TRBJ1-1, with 10 positions matching TRBD1. J was trimmed by 10 bases and V by 3 bases; bases with no gene match: 14. Germline lookup yields CDR1 MNHEY and CDR2 SMNVEV (reference sequence). The CDR3 spans 16 residues. The chain's CDR3 is CASSLTGGWVVSGAFF. The CDR3, as DNA: TGTGCCAGCAGTTTGACAGGGGGCTGGGTGGTGTCTGGAGCTTTCTTT.

This clonotype came up a few times. The V gene is TRBV15, the J gene TRBJ2-5, with 10 bases lining up with TRBD2. CDR3 size: 16 residues. V lost 3 bases, J lost 0 bases, and 4 bases stayed unmatched. CDR1 is LNHNV and CDR2 is YYDKDF in the germline V gene (reference sequence). CDR3 sequence: CATSRWGLANQETQYF. The CDR3 DNA follows: TGTGCCACCAGCAGGTGGGGACTAGCGAACCAAGAGACCCAGTACTTC.

There are a few counts of this clonotype. CDR3 in DNA: TGCAGCTTCACTGGGGCGGCAGGGATACTTAATGAGCAGTTCTTC. Translation: CSFTGAAGILNEQFF. The rearrangement joins TRBV29-1 to TRBJ2-1, with D perhaps TRBD1 (5 bases). V lost 8 bases and J lost 7, with 24 bases in between. There are 15 residues in the CDR3. The germline gives CDR1 SQVTM, CDR2 ANQGSEA.

This sequence joins TRBV29-1 and TRBJ1-1; TRBD1 is a possible D gene (6 bases). Deletions cut 7 bases from V and 3 bases from J, with 15 bases between. CDR3 length: 13 amino acids. Germline lookup yields CDR1 SQVTM and CDR2 ANQGSEA. This chain's CDR3 is CSEARGGDTEAFF. CDR3 nucleotides: TGCAGCGAAGCCAGGGGAGGGGACACTGAAGCTTTCTTT.

The V call is TRBV7-8, the J call TRBJ1-5; possibly TRBD1 for D (5 bases). V shed 4 bases and J shed 0 bases, with 10 bases lying between them. CDR3 size: 15 residues. In germline, CDR1 is SGHVS, CDR2 FQNEAQ. This CDR3 is CASSSRDFSNQPQHF. The CDR3 region has the DNA TGTGCCAGCAGCTCCCGGGACTTTAGCAATCAGCCCCAGCATTTT.

The V and J genes are TRBV20-1 and TRBJ1-5; D is possibly TRBD1 (5 bases). Trimming removed 0 bases from V and 2 bases from J, with 14 bases in between. The CDR3 runs to 16 residues. Per the germline V gene, CDR1 is DFQATT and CDR2 is SNEGSKA (reference sequence). CDR3 residues: CSARDRRGGRNQPQHF. The DNA for the CDR3 is TGCAGTGCTAGAGATAGGAGGGGTGGGCGCAATCAGCCCCAGCATTTT.

The gene calls are TRBV2 and TRBJ2-1; D is unclear. V was shortened by 3 bases and J by 7 bases, with 13 bases between the two germline ends. The germline CDR1 and CDR2 sequences are SNHLY and FYNNEI. The CDR3 has 14 amino acids. The CDR3 loop reads CASSDFVRGNEQFF. The CDR3 DNA is TGTGCCAGCAGTGATTTTGTACGTGGGAATGAGCAGTTCTTC. The variable domain in full, completed from reference TRBV2 and TRBJ2-1, reads EPEVTQTPSHQVTQMGQEVILRCVPISNHLYFYWYRQILGQKVEFLVSFYNNEISEKSEIFDDQFSVERPDGSNFTLKIRSTKLEDSAMYFCASSDFVRGNEQFFGPGTRLTVL.

This clonotype was seen more than once but under ten times. J is TRBJ2-2 and V is TRBV7-3; 7 nucleotides agree with TRBD1. The germline gives CDR1 SGHTA, CDR2 FQGTGA. The CDR3 runs 14 residues. Trimming at V came to 5 bases and at J to 7 bases, leaving 7 bases not matched to a gene. The CDR3 spells CASSTGPGGGELFF. In nucleotides, the CDR3 is TGTGCCAGCAGCACGGGACCAGGGGGCGGGGAGCTGTTTTTT.

CDR3 region: CASSRRGYRQPQHF. The CDR3 DNA reads TGTGCCAGTAGTCGGAGAGGATACCGACAGCCCCAGCATTTT. The J gene is TRBJ1-5, the V gene TRBV19; D is ambiguous. Germline V CDR1 and CDR2: LNHDA, SQIVND (reference sequence). V lost 5 bases to trimming and J lost 7 bases, with 15 bases between them. This CDR3 comprises 14 residues.

This clonotype has only a few counts. The chain recombines TRBV20-1 with TRBJ2-7; 7 bases map to TRBD1. This CDR3 is built from 13 residues. V shed 2 bases and J 0 bases; nucleotides not matched to a gene: 1. Germline CDR1 is DFQATT and CDR2 is SNEGSKA (reference sequence). CDR3 in DNA: TGCAGTGCTAGATGGGACAGCTCCTACGAGCAGTACTTC. Translated: CSARWDSSYEQYF.

This sequence joins TRBV5-5 and TRBJ1-1, with D hard to call. The CDR3 covers 15 residues. CDR1 and CDR2 (germline): SGHKS, YYEKEE (reference sequence). V was clipped by 0 bases and J by 4 bases, with 13 bases between them. The CDR3 nucleotides read TGTGCCAGCAGCTTGGTCCACAGTGGGCCCACTGAAGCTTTCTTT. Translating gives CASSLVHSGPTEAFF.

The chain combines TRBV7-6 with TRBJ2-7; 10 bases fit TRBD2. The CDR3 runs 16 residues. V was pared by 5 bases and J by 3 bases, with 10 bases of the junction left unmatched. CDR1 is SGHVS and CDR2 is FNYEAQ in the germline V gene. The CDR3 sequence: CASSPQREGFGYEQYF. DNA of the CDR3: TGTGCCAGCAGCCCCCAGCGGGAGGGGTTTGGCTACGAGCAGTACTTC. Full variable domain (rest looked up from reference TRBV7-6 and TRBJ2-7): GAGVSQSPRYKVTKRGQDVALRCDPISGHVSLYWYRQALGQGPEFLTYFNYEAQQDKSGLPNDRFSAERPEGSISTLTIQRTEQRDSAMYRCASSPQREGFGYEQYFGPGTRLTVT.

The table lists this clonotype with a few counts. This chain joins TRBV20-1 and TRBJ1-1; D is unclear. Germline V gene data show CDR1 as DFQATT and CDR2 as SNEGSKA (reference sequence). CDR3 length: 14 residues. The V and J ends lost 2 bases and 5 bases respectively, with 15 bases between them. Written as DNA, the CDR3 is TGCAGTGCTAGATACGGATCGCGGGGAACTGAAGCTTTCTTT. Its protein product is CSARYGSRGTEAFF.

The chain links TRBV18 to TRBJ2-7; D may be TRBD1 or TRBD2 (5 bases each). Germline V CDR1 and CDR2: KGHSH, LQKENI. Trimming took 1 base from V and 0 from J, leaving 16 bases between them. CDR3 length equals 17 residues. The CDR3 sequence is CASSPRLGTQPSYEQYF. The DNA for the CDR3 is TGTGCCAGCTCACCACGTTTAGGGACCCAACCCTCCTACGAGCAGTACTTC.

This chain connects TRBV6-2 or TRBV6-3 to TRBJ2-2, with TRBD2 as a possible D gene (5 bases). The ends were cut back, 3 bases at V and 6 bases at J, with 8 bases in the middle. CDR3 length equals 13 residues. Germline V gives CDR1 MNHEY, CDR2 SVGEGT. Here the CDR3 DNA reads TGTGCCAGCAGTTATAGGGAGTCCGGGGAGCTGTTTTTT. Translating it yields CASSYRESGELFF.

The chain joins TRBV7-9 to TRBJ1-2; D is undetermined. The CDR3 spans 14 residues. V was cut by 3 bases and J by 4 bases, with 12 bases left in between. Per the germline V gene, CDR1 is SEHNR and CDR2 is FQNEAQ (reference sequence). CDR3 in DNA: TGTGCCAGCAGCTTGGATGGAGCGCTCTATGGCTACACCTTC. Amino acids: CASSLDGALYGYTF.